This TCR beta chain was identified in a study of shared clonotypes between healthy human individuals. Study-wide results and caveats: Unshared clonotypes carried lower generation probabilities than those common to all four donors. Larger richness was generally estimated for naive than memory subsets. Only blood was sampled; tissue repertoires likely differ.

Worth noting for this clone: The antigen remains undetermined.

Each subset's genomic DNA was split evenly across several immunoSEQ plates. TCRdb's copy holds only in-frame clones and misses some; the assay was immunoSEQ multiplex PCR. Here the sample spans over 150,000 clones, over 50% being singletons. The sequencing input was memory CD4+ T cells sorted from blood. Subset of the sample: CD45RA-negative fraction. The sequence came from a man younger than 40 in good health.

CDR3 DNA: TGTGCCAGCCGGAACGGACAGGGCGGAGATACGCAGTATTTT. Translated: CASRNGQGGDTQYF. The chain uses TRBV28 and TRBJ2-3; 8 bases map to TRBD1. CDR1 is MDHEN, CDR2 SYDVKM, per germline. V was pared by 8 bases and J by 5 bases, with 9 bases of the junction left unmatched. CDR3 length: 14 residues.